These T cell receptor beta chains were read from a single sample in a study of glioma-infiltrating T cells after dendritic cell vaccination. Clones were sequenced by immunoSEQ multiplex PCR, and TCRdb holds only the in-frame ones, with some missing. The profile shows more than 55,000 clones, 85% of them singletons. Sequenced material: blood, taken after dendritic cell vaccination. These receptors originate from a human donor with glioblastoma. The CDR3 runs from the conserved cysteine through the conserved F or W. D genes are given only for firm matches. Some rows mark clone size as missing; the rest say once, few, many or name a class of expanded clone.

v_call: TRBV5-6; d_call: TRBD1; j_call: TRBJ1-6; clone_size: -; cdr3_aa: CASSLEAGGRNSPLHF; cdr3_nt: TGTGCCAGCAGCTTGGAGGCAGGGGGGCGTAATTCCCCCCTCCACTTT
v_call: TRBV11-1; d_call: -; j_call: TRBJ2-2; clone_size: -; cdr3_aa: CASSLSFGVGELFF; cdr3_nt: TGTGCCAGCAGCCTCTCCTTCGGGGTTGGGGAGCTGTTTTTT
v_call: TRBV7-6; d_call: -; j_call: TRBJ1-1; clone_size: -; cdr3_aa: CASSQDSNTEAFF; cdr3_nt: TGTGCCAGCAGCCAGGACTCGAACACTGAAGCTTTCTTT
v_call: TRBV7-9; d_call: -; j_call: TRBJ2-5; clone_size: -; cdr3_aa: CASSLGSGRETQYF; cdr3_nt: TGTGCCAGCAGCTTAGGGTCGGGGAGGGAGACCCAGTACTTC
v_call: TRBV27; d_call: TRBD2; j_call: TRBJ2-3; clone_size: -; cdr3_aa: CASSLSASGGTSTDTQYF; cdr3_nt: TGTGCCAGCAGTTTATCGGCTAGCGGGGGGACAAGCACAGATACGCAGTATTTT
v_call: TRBV30; d_call: -; j_call: TRBJ1-1; clone_size: -; cdr3_aa: CAWSFSQEAEAFF; cdr3_nt: TGTGCCTGGAGTTTTTCACAGGAAGCTGAAGCTTTCTTT
v_call: TRBV19; d_call: TRBD1; j_call: TRBJ2-7; clone_size: -; cdr3_aa: CASSPGQGTYEQYF; cdr3_nt: TGTGCCAGTAGTCCCGGACAGGGAACCTACGAGCAGTACTTC
v_call: TRBV6-6; d_call: -; j_call: TRBJ2-5; clone_size: -; cdr3_aa: CASSSQVTQYF; cdr3_nt: TGTGCCAGCAGTTCCCAGGTGACCCAGTACTTC
v_call: TRBV4-2; d_call: -; j_call: TRBJ2-4; clone_size: -; cdr3_aa: CASSLEEENIQYF; cdr3_nt: TGTGCCAGCAGCTTAGAGGAGGAGAACATTCAGTACTTC
v_call: TRBV9; d_call: -; j_call: TRBJ2-3; clone_size: -; cdr3_aa: CASSVEEGITDTQYF; cdr3_nt: TGTGCCAGCAGCGTAGAAGAGGGAATCACAGATACGCAGTATTTT
v_call: TRBV28; d_call: TRBD2; j_call: TRBJ2-7; clone_size: -; cdr3_aa: CASSFRRGVAEQYF; cdr3_nt: TGTGCCAGCAGTTTCAGGCGGGGGGTCGCCGAGCAGTACTTC
v_call: TRBV18; d_call: TRBD1; j_call: TRBJ1-2; clone_size: -; cdr3_aa: CASSPSGQVENYGYTF; cdr3_nt: TGTGCCAGCTCACCATCGGGACAGGTGGAAAACTATGGCTACACCTTC
v_call: TRBV10-3; d_call: TRBD1; j_call: TRBJ1-2; clone_size: few; cdr3_aa: CATGGTGYGYTF; cdr3_nt: TGTGCCACCGGGGGGACAGGGTATGGCTACACCTTC
v_call: TRBV5-4; d_call: -; j_call: TRBJ2-1; clone_size: -; cdr3_aa: CASSWGGLPDEQFF; cdr3_nt: TGTGCCAGCAGCTGGGGGGGGCTTCCCGATGAGCAGTTCTTC
v_call: TRBV20-1; d_call: TRBD1; j_call: TRBJ1-1; clone_size: -; cdr3_aa: CSASNRGEAFF; cdr3_nt: TGCAGTGCTAGTAACAGGGGTGAAGCTTTCTTT
v_call: TRBV7-9; d_call: TRBD1; j_call: TRBJ1-4; clone_size: -; cdr3_aa: CASSLETGTNEKLFF; cdr3_nt: TGTGCCAGCAGCTTGGAGACAGGGACTAATGAAAAACTGTTTTTT
v_call: TRBV18; d_call: -; j_call: TRBJ2-3; clone_size: -; cdr3_aa: CASSLNGDASDTQYF; cdr3_nt: TGTGCCAGCTCACTTAACGGAGACGCCTCAGATACGCAGTATTTT
v_call: TRBV7-9; d_call: -; j_call: TRBJ2-7; clone_size: -; cdr3_aa: CASSSPWGHNEQYF; cdr3_nt: TGTGCCAGCAGCTCCCCATGGGGGCATAACGAGCAGTACTTC
v_call: TRBV6-5; d_call: TRBD2; j_call: TRBJ2-1; clone_size: -; cdr3_aa: CASSSGGKHNEQFF; cdr3_nt: TGTGCCAGCAGTAGCGGGGGAAAACACAATGAGCAGTTCTTC
v_call: TRBV19; d_call: -; j_call: TRBJ1-3; clone_size: -; cdr3_aa: CASSPLRAGNTIYF; cdr3_nt: TGTGCCAGTAGTCCCCTGAGGGCTGGAAACACCATATATTTT
v_call: TRBV27; d_call: TRBD1; j_call: TRBJ2-7; clone_size: -; cdr3_aa: CASSYQGTAYEQYF; cdr3_nt: TGTGCCAGCAGTTACCAAGGGACAGCTTACGAGCAGTACTTC
v_call: TRBV9; d_call: TRBD1; j_call: TRBJ2-7; clone_size: -; cdr3_aa: CASSVTGDQYEQYF; cdr3_nt: TGTGCCAGCAGCGTCACAGGGGATCAATACGAGCAGTACTTC
v_call: TRBV6-1; d_call: TRBD1; j_call: TRBJ1-1; clone_size: -; cdr3_aa: CASSGDRGRGNTEAFF; cdr3_nt: TGTGCCAGCAGTGGGGACAGGGGGCGGGGGAACACTGAAGCTTTCTTT
v_call: TRBV6-5; d_call: -; j_call: TRBJ1-3; clone_size: -; cdr3_aa: CASSEKTGNTIYF; cdr3_nt: TGTGCCAGCTCAGAAAAAACTGGAAACACCATATATTTT
v_call: TRBV6-1; d_call: TRBD2; j_call: TRBJ2-1; clone_size: -; cdr3_aa: CASSEFSGGLYNEQFF; cdr3_nt: TGTGCCAGCAGTGAATTTAGCGGGGGGTTGTACAATGAGCAGTTCTTC
v_call: TRBV9; d_call: TRBD1; j_call: TRBJ2-4; clone_size: -; cdr3_aa: CASSVGITGTGENIQYF; cdr3_nt: TGTGCCAGCAGCGTAGGGATTACGGGGACAGGGGAAAACATTCAGTACTTC
v_call: TRBV14; d_call: TRBD1; j_call: TRBJ1-1; clone_size: -; cdr3_aa: CASRMTGGTEAFF; cdr3_nt: TGTGCCAGCAGGATGACAGGGGGAACTGAAGCTTTCTTT
v_call: TRBV4-1; d_call: -; j_call: TRBJ1-3; clone_size: few; cdr3_aa: CASSQNRANTIYF; cdr3_nt: TGCGCCAGCAGCCAAAACAGAGCAAACACCATATATTTT
v_call: TRBV12-5; d_call: TRBD1; j_call: TRBJ2-7; clone_size: few; cdr3_aa: CASALGTGSYEQYF; cdr3_nt: TGTGCTAGTGCCCTCGGGACAGGAAGCTACGAGCAGTACTTC
v_call: TRBV10-3; d_call: TRBD1; j_call: TRBJ2-5; clone_size: -; cdr3_aa: CAISSGTGRQGGETQYF; cdr3_nt: TGTGCCATCAGTTCCGGGACAGGGAGACAAGGGGGAGAGACCCAGTACTTC
v_call: TRBV2; d_call: -; j_call: TRBJ2-3; clone_size: -; cdr3_aa: CASSAKDIKGDTQYF; cdr3_nt: TGTGCCAGCAGTGCCAAGGACATAAAGGGTGATACGCAGTATTTT
v_call: TRBV12-2; d_call: -; j_call: TRBJ2-5; clone_size: once; cdr3_aa: CASRLSSLKGEETQYF; cdr3_nt: TGTGCAAGTCGCTTAAGTAGTCTGAAGGGGGAAGAGACCCAGTACTTC
v_call: TRBV5-1; d_call: TRBD1; j_call: TRBJ2-7; clone_size: -; cdr3_aa: CASSLEGQGSREQYF; cdr3_nt: TGCGCCAGCAGCTTGGAAGGACAGGGGTCGCGAGAGCAGTACTTC
v_call: TRBV4-1; d_call: -; j_call: TRBJ1-1; clone_size: -; cdr3_aa: CASSQGRAMGTEAFF; cdr3_nt: TGCGCCAGCAGCCAAGGGAGAGCCATGGGCACTGAAGCTTTCTTT
v_call: TRBV5-1; d_call: -; j_call: TRBJ1-2; clone_size: -; cdr3_aa: CASSFYSSDGYTF; cdr3_nt: TGCGCCAGCAGCTTTTACAGTTCGGATGGCTACACCTTC
v_call: TRBV2; d_call: -; j_call: TRBJ2-7; clone_size: -; cdr3_aa: CASKGVAYEQYF; cdr3_nt: TGTGCCAGCAAGGGAGTTGCCTACGAGCAGTACTTC
v_call: TRBV5-6; d_call: -; j_call: TRBJ1-1; clone_size: few; cdr3_aa: CASSFWARGRTEAFF; cdr3_nt: TGTGCCAGCAGCTTTTGGGCCAGGGGAAGGACTGAAGCTTTCTTT
v_call: TRBV19; d_call: -; j_call: TRBJ1-2; clone_size: -; cdr3_aa: CASSIRSGLDYGYTF; cdr3_nt: TGTGCCAGTAGTATACGCTCAGGGTTAGACTATGGCTACACCTTC
v_call: TRBV7-3; d_call: TRBD1; j_call: TRBJ2-6; clone_size: -; cdr3_aa: CASSLLGGTGSSGANVLTF; cdr3_nt: TGTGCCAGCAGCTTACTAGGAGGGACAGGGTCTTCTGGGGCCAACGTCCTGACTTTC
v_call: TRBV6-6; d_call: TRBD2; j_call: TRBJ2-2; clone_size: -; cdr3_aa: CASRLTSGDTGELFF; cdr3_nt: TGTGCCAGCAGGTTGACTAGCGGGGACACCGGGGAGCTGTTTTTT
v_call: TRBV9; d_call: -; j_call: TRBJ2-3; clone_size: -; cdr3_aa: CASSVEQRSTDTQYF; cdr3_nt: TGTGCCAGCAGCGTAGAGCAGCGTAGCACAGATACGCAGTATTTT
v_call: TRBV5-6; d_call: TRBD1; j_call: TRBJ2-7; clone_size: -; cdr3_aa: CASTQTGGPSYEQYF; cdr3_nt: TGTGCCAGCACCCAGACAGGGGGCCCGTCCTACGAGCAGTACTTC
v_call: TRBV7-3; d_call: -; j_call: TRBJ1-2; clone_size: -; cdr3_aa: CASSLTSRQGIITF; cdr3_nt: TGTGCCAGCAGCTTAACGTCGCGGCAGGGAATTATTACCTTC
v_call: TRBV5-1; d_call: -; j_call: TRBJ1-4; clone_size: -; cdr3_aa: CASSLGQNEKLFF; cdr3_nt: TGCGCCAGCAGCTTGGGACAGAATGAAAAACTGTTTTTT
v_call: TRBV6-1; d_call: TRBD1; j_call: TRBJ2-7; clone_size: -; cdr3_aa: CASSDGTGGYEQYF; cdr3_nt: TGTGCCAGCAGTGATGGGACAGGGGGCTACGAGCAGTACTTC
v_call: TRBV28; d_call: -; j_call: TRBJ2-7; clone_size: few; cdr3_aa: CASRKDHRVTYEQYF; cdr3_nt: TGTGCCAGCAGAAAAGATCACAGGGTAACCTACGAGCAGTACTTC
v_call: TRBV30; d_call: TRBD1; j_call: TRBJ2-7; clone_size: -; cdr3_aa: CAWSLGQAYEQYF; cdr3_nt: TGTGCCTGGAGTCTAGGACAGGCCTACGAGCAGTACTTC
v_call: TRBV7-9; d_call: TRBD1; j_call: TRBJ2-7; clone_size: -; cdr3_aa: CASSLLTAGTGVYEQYF; cdr3_nt: TGTGCCAGCAGCTTACTAACGGCCGGGACAGGGGTCTACGAGCAGTACTTC
v_call: TRBV9; d_call: TRBD2; j_call: TRBJ2-5; clone_size: few; cdr3_aa: CASSGGGAGETQYF; cdr3_nt: TGTGCCAGCAGCGGCGGGGGGGCCGGGGAGACCCAGTACTTC
v_call: TRBV28; d_call: -; j_call: TRBJ1-2; clone_size: -; cdr3_aa: CASSLGGIRPYGYTF; cdr3_nt: TGTGCCAGCAGTTTAGGGGGGATCCGGCCTTATGGCTACACCTTC
v_call: TRBV6-5; d_call: TRBD1; j_call: TRBJ1-1; clone_size: -; cdr3_aa: CASRVDRGNTEAFF; cdr3_nt: TGTGCCAGCAGGGTTGACAGGGGGAACACTGAAGCTTTCTTT
v_call: TRBV5-6; d_call: -; j_call: TRBJ1-2; clone_size: -; cdr3_aa: CASSLPPAQGPYGYTF; cdr3_nt: TGTGCCAGCAGCTTGCCGCCCGCACAGGGTCCCTATGGCTACACCTTC
v_call: TRBV4-3; d_call: -; j_call: TRBJ2-5; clone_size: -; cdr3_aa: CASSQVVGTKETQYF; cdr3_nt: TGCGCCAGCAGCCAAGTGGTCGGGACAAAAGAGACCCAGTACTTC
v_call: TRBV7-3; d_call: TRBD2; j_call: TRBJ2-3; clone_size: -; cdr3_aa: CASSQYHRPTPGLAGGTDTQYF; cdr3_nt: TGTGCCAGCAGCCAATACCATAGACCTACACCGGGACTAGCGGGGGGCACAGATACGCAGTATTTT